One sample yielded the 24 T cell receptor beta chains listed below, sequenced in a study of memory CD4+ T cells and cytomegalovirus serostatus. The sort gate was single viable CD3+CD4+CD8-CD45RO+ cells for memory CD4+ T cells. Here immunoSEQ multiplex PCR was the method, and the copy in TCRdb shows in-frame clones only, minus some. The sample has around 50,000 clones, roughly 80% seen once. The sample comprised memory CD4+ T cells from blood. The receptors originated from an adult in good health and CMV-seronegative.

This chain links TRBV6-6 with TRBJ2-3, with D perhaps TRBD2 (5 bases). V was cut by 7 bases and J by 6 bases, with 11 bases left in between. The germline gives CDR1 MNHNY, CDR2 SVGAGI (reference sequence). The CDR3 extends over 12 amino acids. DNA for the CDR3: TGTGCCAGCAAACCCCCGGGGGATACGCAGTATTTT. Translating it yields CASKPPGDTQYF.

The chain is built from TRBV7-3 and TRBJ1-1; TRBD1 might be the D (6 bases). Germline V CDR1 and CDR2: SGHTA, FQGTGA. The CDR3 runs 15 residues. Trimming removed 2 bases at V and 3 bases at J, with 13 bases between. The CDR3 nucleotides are TGTGCCAGCAGCTTATCCCGGGACACCCACACTGAAGCTTTCTTT. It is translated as CASSLSRDTHTEAFF.

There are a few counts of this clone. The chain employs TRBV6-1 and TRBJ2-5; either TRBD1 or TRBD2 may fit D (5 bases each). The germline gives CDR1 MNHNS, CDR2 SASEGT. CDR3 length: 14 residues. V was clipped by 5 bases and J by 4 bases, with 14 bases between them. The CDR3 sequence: CASSRDPGAETQYF. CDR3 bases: TGTGCCAGCAGTCGGGACCCCGGGGCAGAGACCCAGTACTTC.

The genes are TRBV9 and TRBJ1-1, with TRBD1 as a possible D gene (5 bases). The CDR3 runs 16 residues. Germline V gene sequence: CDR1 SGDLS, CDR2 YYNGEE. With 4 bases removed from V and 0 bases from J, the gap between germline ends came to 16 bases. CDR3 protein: CASSSPRGGMNTEAFF. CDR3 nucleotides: TGTGCCAGCAGCTCCCCTCGGGGGGGAATGAACACTGAAGCTTTCTTT.

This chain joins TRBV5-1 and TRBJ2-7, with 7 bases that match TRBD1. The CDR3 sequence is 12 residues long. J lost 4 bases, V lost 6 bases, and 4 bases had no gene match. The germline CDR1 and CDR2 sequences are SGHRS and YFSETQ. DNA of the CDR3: TGCGCCAGCAACGAACAGGGGTACGAGCAGTACTTC. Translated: CASNEQGYEQYF.

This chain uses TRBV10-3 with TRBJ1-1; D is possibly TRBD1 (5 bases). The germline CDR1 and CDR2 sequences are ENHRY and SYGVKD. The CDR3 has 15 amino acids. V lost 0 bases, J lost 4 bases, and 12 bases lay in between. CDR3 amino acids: CAISESVRAGTEAFF. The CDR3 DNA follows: TGTGCCATCAGTGAGTCCGTCAGGGCTGGCACTGAAGCTTTCTTT.

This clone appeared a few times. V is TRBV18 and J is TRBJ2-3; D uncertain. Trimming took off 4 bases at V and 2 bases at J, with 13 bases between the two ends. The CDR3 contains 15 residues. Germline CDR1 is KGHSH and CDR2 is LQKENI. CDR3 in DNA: TGTGCCAGCTCACGCTCACGGGCTTCCACAGATACGCAGTATTTT. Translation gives CASSRSRASTDTQYF.

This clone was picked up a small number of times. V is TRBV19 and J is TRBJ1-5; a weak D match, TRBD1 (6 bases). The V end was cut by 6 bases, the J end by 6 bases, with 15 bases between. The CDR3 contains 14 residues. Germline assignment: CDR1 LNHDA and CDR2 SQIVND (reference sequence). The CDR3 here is CASREQGSSQPQHF. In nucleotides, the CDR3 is TGTGCCAGTAGGGAACAGGGATCAAGTCAGCCCCAGCATTTT.

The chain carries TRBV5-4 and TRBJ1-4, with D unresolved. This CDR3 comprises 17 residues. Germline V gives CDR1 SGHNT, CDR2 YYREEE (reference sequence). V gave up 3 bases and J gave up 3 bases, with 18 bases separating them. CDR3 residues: CASSSEAPRSANEKLFF. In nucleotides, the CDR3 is TGTGCCAGCAGCTCCGAGGCACCCAGGTCAGCTAATGAAAAACTGTTTTTT.

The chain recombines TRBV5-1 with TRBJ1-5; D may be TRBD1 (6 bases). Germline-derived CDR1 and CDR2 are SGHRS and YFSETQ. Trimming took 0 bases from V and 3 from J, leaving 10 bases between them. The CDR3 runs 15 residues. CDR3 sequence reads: CASSLDGGSNQPQHF. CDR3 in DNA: TGCGCCAGCAGCTTGGACGGGGGCTCCAATCAGCCCCAGCATTTT.

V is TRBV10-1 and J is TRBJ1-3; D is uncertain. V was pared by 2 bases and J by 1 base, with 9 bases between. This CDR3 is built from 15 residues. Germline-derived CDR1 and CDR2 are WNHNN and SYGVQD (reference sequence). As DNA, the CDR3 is TGCGCCAGCAGTGAGGGACTGTCTTCTGGAAACACCATATATTTT. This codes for CASSEGLSSGNTIYF.

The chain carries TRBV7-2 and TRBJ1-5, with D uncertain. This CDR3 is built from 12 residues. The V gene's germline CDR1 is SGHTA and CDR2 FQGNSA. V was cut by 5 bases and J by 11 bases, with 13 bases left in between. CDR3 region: CASSENKVAQHF. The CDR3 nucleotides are TGTGCCAGCAGCGAAAACAAGGTGGCCCAGCATTTT.

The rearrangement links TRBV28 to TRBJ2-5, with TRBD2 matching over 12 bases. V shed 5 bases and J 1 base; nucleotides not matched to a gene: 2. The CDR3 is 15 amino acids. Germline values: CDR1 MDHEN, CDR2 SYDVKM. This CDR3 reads CASSRLAGAQETQYF. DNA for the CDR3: TGTGCCAGCAGTCGACTAGCGGGGGCCCAAGAGACCCAGTACTTC.

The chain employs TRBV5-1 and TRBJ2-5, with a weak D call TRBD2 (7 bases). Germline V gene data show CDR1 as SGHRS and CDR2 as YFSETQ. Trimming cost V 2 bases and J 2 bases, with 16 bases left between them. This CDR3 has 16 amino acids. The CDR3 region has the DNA TGCGCCAGCAGCTTCGGTCACGGGGGGCGGCAAGAGACCCAGTACTTC. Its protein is CASSFGHGGRQETQYF.

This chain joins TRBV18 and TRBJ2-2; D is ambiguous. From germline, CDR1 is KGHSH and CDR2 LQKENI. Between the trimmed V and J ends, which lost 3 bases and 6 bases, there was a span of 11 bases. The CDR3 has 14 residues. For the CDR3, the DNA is TGTGCCAGCTCACCCGAAACGGTGGCCGGGGAGCTGTTTTTT. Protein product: CASSPETVAGELFF.

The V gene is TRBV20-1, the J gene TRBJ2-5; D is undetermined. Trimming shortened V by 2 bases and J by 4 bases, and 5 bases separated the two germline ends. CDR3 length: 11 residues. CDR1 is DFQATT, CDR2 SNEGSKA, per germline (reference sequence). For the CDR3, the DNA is TGCAGTGCTAGACGGACAGAGACCCAGTACTTC. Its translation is CSARRTETQYF.

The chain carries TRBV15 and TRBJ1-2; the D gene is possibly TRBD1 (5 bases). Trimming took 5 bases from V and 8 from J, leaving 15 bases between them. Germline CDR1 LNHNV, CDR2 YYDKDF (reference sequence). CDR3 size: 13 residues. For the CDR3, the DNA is TGTGCCACCAGCCCCCGCCCCCAGGGCGGCTACACCTTC. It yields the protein CATSPRPQGGYTF.

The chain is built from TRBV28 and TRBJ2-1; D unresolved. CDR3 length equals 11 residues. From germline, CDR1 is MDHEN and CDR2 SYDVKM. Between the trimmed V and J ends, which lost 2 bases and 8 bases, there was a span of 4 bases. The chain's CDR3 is CASSLRDEQFF. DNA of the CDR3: TGTGCCAGCAGTTTAAGGGATGAGCAGTTCTTC.

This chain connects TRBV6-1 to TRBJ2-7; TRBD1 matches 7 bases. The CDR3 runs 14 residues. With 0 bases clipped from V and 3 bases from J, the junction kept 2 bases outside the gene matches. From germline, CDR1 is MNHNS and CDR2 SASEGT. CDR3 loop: CASSEAWDSYEQYF. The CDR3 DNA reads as TGTGCCAGCAGTGAAGCATGGGACAGCTACGAGCAGTACTTC.

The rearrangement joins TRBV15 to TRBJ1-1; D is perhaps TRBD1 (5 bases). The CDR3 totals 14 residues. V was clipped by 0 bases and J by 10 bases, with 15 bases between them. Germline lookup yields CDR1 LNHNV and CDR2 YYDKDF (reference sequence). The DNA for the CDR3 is TGTGCCACCAGCAGAGATCGGGGCAGGGAGAGAGCTTTCTTT. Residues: CATSRDRGRERAFF.

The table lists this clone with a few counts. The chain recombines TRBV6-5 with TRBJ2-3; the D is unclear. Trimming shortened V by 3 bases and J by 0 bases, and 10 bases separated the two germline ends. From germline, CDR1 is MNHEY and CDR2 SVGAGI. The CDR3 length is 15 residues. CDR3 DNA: TGTGCCAGCAGTTATCTTCCGAAGAGCACAGATACGCAGTATTTT. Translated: CASSYLPKSTDTQYF.

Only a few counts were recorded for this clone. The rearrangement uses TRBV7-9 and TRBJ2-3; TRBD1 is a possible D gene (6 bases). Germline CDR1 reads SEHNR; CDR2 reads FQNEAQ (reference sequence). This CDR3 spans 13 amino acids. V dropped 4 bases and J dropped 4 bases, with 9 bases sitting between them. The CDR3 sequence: CASSSQGPDTQYF. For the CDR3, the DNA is TGTGCCAGCAGCTCACAGGGCCCAGATACGCAGTATTTT.

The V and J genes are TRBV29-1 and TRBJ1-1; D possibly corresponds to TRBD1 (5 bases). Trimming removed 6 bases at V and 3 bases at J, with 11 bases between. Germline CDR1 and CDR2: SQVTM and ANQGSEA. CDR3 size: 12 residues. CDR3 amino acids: CSVDTGYTEAFF. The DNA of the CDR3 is TGCAGCGTCGATACAGGCTACACTGAAGCTTTCTTT.

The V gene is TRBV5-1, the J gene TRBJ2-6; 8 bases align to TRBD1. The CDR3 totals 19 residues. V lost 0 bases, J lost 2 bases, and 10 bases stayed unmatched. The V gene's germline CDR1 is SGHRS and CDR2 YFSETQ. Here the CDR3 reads CASSLEPGGLTTGANVLTF. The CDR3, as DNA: TGCGCCAGCAGCTTGGAACCAGGGGGCTTGACTACTGGGGCCAACGTCCTGACTTTC.